The 18 T cell receptor beta chains below were found in one sample sequenced in a study of beta chain features in type 1 diabetes. The investigators reverse transcribed all of the isolated RNA, so they sequenced expressed TCRB transcripts. Using immunoSEQ multiplex PCR, the repertoire was profiled, and TCRdb retains in-frame clones only, with some absent. This sample has over 150,000 clones, with more than 10% found just once. The material sequenced was central memory CD4+ T cells from blood. These receptors all stem from a woman aged 18-29 years in good health.

This clone has a handful of counts. This CDR3 is CASSQDDRTFNYGYTF. The CDR3 DNA follows: TGCGCCAGCAGCCAAGATGACAGGACTTTTAACTATGGCTACACCTTC. This rearrangement joins TRBV4-3 to TRBJ1-2, with a possible D match to TRBD1 (6 bases). CDR1 is LGHNA and CDR2 is YSLEER in the germline V gene. The CDR3 has 16 residues. The V end was cut by 0 bases, the J end by 1 base, with 12 bases between.

V is TRBV29-1 and J is TRBJ1-1; D might be TRBD1 (6 bases). V lost 3 bases, J lost 9 bases, and 20 bases lay in between. From germline, CDR1 is SQVTM and CDR2 ANQGSEA. CDR3 length equals 14 residues. CDR3 sequence reads: CSVDVQGLISKAFF. DNA for the CDR3: TGCAGCGTTGATGTACAGGGTCTAATCAGCAAAGCTTTCTTT.

The chain couples TRBV11-2 to TRBJ2-3; D perhaps matches TRBD2 (5 bases). CDR1 and CDR2 from the germline V gene are SGHAT and FQNNGV. The V and J ends lost 4 bases and 2 bases respectively, with 16 bases between them. This CDR3 has 16 amino acids. In DNA, the CDR3 is TGTGCCAGCAGCTCGCTTGAGGGAACTTCCACAGATACGCAGTATTTT. As protein: CASSSLEGTSTDTQYF.

The gene calls are TRBV19 and TRBJ2-3; no definite D call. The V and J ends lost 5 bases and 1 base respectively, with 7 bases between them. CDR3 length: 13 amino acids. Germline CDR1 and CDR2: LNHDA and SQIVND (reference sequence). CDR3 in amino acids: CASSPTGTDTQYF. The CDR3 DNA sequence: TGTGCCAGTAGTCCAACAGGCACAGATACGCAGTATTTT.

This chain uses TRBV9 with TRBJ2-5; 7 nucleotides line up with TRBD2. From germline, CDR1 is SGDLS and CDR2 YYNGEE. This CDR3 contains 16 residues. V dropped 0 bases and J dropped 5; count of bases not matched to a gene: 10. DNA for the CDR3: TGTGCCAGCAGCGTAGAACGACTAGCCGGAATGGAGACCCAGTACTTC. As protein: CASSVERLAGMETQYF.

This clone was detected many times. J is TRBJ2-7 and V is TRBV6-1; TRBD1 aligns across 9 bases. There are 13 residues in the CDR3. Germline-derived CDR1 and CDR2 are MNHNS and SASEGT. J was trimmed by 6 bases and V by 6 bases; bases with no gene match: 6. CDR3 sequence: CASSGTGYGEQYF. Written as DNA, the CDR3 is TGTGCCAGCAGCGGGACAGGGTACGGCGAGCAGTACTTC.

The chain couples TRBV2 to TRBJ1-5, with TRBD1 matching 9 bases. V trimming: 9 bases; J trimming: 6 bases; junction bases outside the gene matches: 6. Germline V CDR1 and CDR2: SNHLY, FYNNEI. The CDR3 is 13 residues long. The CDR3 reads CASKTGGPQPQHF. The CDR3 DNA reads TGTGCCAGTAAAACAGGGGGCCCTCAGCCCCAGCATTTT. Supplemented by reference TRBV2 and TRBJ1-5, the full variable domain reads EPEVTQTPSHQVTQMGQEVILRCVPISNHLYFYWYRQILGQKVEFLVSFYNNEISEKSEIFDDQFSVERPDGSNFTLKIRSTKLEDSAMYFCASKTGGPQPQHFGDGTRLSIL.

This clone was seen a handful of times. V and J are TRBV9 and TRBJ2-7; D perhaps matches TRBD2 (5 bases). This CDR3 is built from 14 residues. CDR1 and CDR2 (germline): SGDLS, YYNGEE. The V gene lost 0 bases and the J gene lost 3 bases, with 10 bases spanning the gap. This chain's CDR3 is CASSVGGNNYEQYF. The CDR3 region has the DNA TGTGCCAGCAGCGTAGGAGGGAACAACTACGAGCAGTACTTC.

This clone was recorded a few times. The V and J genes are TRBV5-1 and TRBJ2-7; D is possibly TRBD1 (6 bases). V was pared by 1 base and J by 7 bases, with 15 bases between. The CDR3 extends over 14 amino acids. Germline lookup yields CDR1 SGHRS and CDR2 YFSETQ. CDR3 region: CASSLPQGTGEQYF. CDR3 coding DNA: TGCGCCAGCAGCTTGCCTCAGGGGACGGGGGAGCAGTACTTC.

The genes are TRBV6-4 and TRBJ2-5; possible D gene TRBD1, 6 bases. Looked up from germline, CDR1 is MRHNA and CDR2 is SNTAGT. Deletions cut 5 bases from V and 5 bases from J, with 18 bases between. The CDR3 extends over 15 amino acids. The CDR3 loop is CASSYTGTPGETQYF. The CDR3 coding sequence is TGTGCCAGCAGTTATACCGGGACACCGGGTGAGACCCAGTACTTC.

There are a few counts of this clone. Other DNA sequences in this specimen translate into the identical CDR3. V gene TRBV30 combines with J gene TRBJ2-6; no definite D call. CDR3 length: 13 amino acids. Trimming took off 4 bases at V and 1 base at J, with 5 bases between the two ends. The germline gives CDR1 GTSNPN, CDR2 SVGIG (reference sequence). CDR3 in amino acids: CAWTSSGANVLTF. The CDR3 DNA is TGTGCCTGGACCAGTTCTGGGGCCAACGTCCTGACTTTC.

This clone was counted between two and nine times. Other nucleotide sequences in the sample specify the same CDR3. This chain joins TRBV30 and TRBJ1-5; D remains unclear. In germline, CDR1 is GTSNPN, CDR2 SVGIG (reference sequence). This CDR3 contains 12 residues. Deletions cut 0 bases from V and 7 bases from J, with 7 bases between. CDR3 coding DNA: TGTGCCTGGAGTGTTCCCGGGCAGCCCCAGCATTTT. As protein: CAWSVPGQPQHF.

This clone was picked up a small number of times. An end of the junction does not agree with germline; a read error may underlie this. This rearrangement joins TRBV6-1 to TRBJ2-3; possibly TRBD2 for D (6 bases). This CDR3 spans 15 amino acids. Germline values: CDR1 MNHNS, CDR2 SASEGT. CDR3 coding DNA: TGTGCCATCAGTGAAGGTAGCGGTGTCACAGATACGCAGTATTTT. As protein: CAISEGSGVTDTQYF.

There are many counts of this clone. The chain has TRBV7-8 and TRBJ1-3, with 8 bases lining up with TRBD1. Trimming removed 4 bases from V and 0 bases from J; junction bases left unmatched: 5. The CDR3 is made up of 16 amino acids. CDR1 is SGHVS and CDR2 is FQNEAQ in the germline V gene. CDR3: CASSSWTGLSGNTIYF. DNA for the CDR3: TGTGCCAGCAGCTCCTGGACAGGGCTCTCTGGAAACACCATATATTTT.

The chain recombines TRBV11-2 with TRBJ2-1; possibly TRBD1 for D (5 bases). CDR3 length equals 14 residues. Per germline, CDR1 SGHAT and CDR2 FQNNGV. Trimming pared 5 bases from V and 12 bases from J, leaving 20 bases between. CDR3 sequence (DNA): TGTGCCAGCAGCGCCGCCCTAGAGACCAGGGCGCAGTTCTTC. It translates to CASSAALETRAQFF.

The V and J genes are TRBV6-6 and TRBJ1-2, with a weak D call TRBD1 (5 bases). Per germline, CDR1 MNHNY and CDR2 SVGAGI (reference sequence). This CDR3 region has 11 residues. V shed 6 bases and J shed 6 bases, with 8 bases lying between them. DNA of the CDR3: TGTGCCAGCAGGTCAGGGAATGGCTACACCTTC. Amino acid sequence: CASRSGNGYTF.

The chain couples TRBV19 to TRBJ2-2, with 8 bases lining up with TRBD2. Unmatched junction bases numbered 8, after V lost 9 bases and J lost 5 bases. Per the germline V gene, CDR1 is LNHDA and CDR2 is SQIVND (reference sequence). The CDR3 spans 14 residues. CDR3 in amino acids: CASVDGGGTGELFF. CDR3 in DNA: TGTGCCAGCGTGGACGGGGGGGGGACCGGGGAGCTGTTTTTT.

The table lists this clone with a few counts. This sequence joins TRBV28 and TRBJ1-1, with a possible D match to TRBD1 (6 bases). V was cut by 8 bases and J by 2 bases, with 15 bases left in between. CDR1 and CDR2 (germline): MDHEN, SYDVKM. The CDR3 spans 14 residues. The CDR3 sequence: CASRGWTVNTEAFF. The CDR3 DNA follows: TGTGCCAGCCGTGGGTGGACAGTTAACACTGAAGCTTTCTTT.